This entry lists 23 T cell receptor beta chains sequenced from one sample in a study of cytomegalovirus exposure and HLA in healthy donors. The PCR ran on 60 Vbeta and 13 Jbeta primers. The data were produced by immunoSEQ multiplex PCR, yet TCRdb's version contains in-frame clones alone and is incomplete. This listing includes about 52,000 clones. Sequenced sample: PBMCs. Every receptor here comes from a woman in her sixties or seventies in good health and CMV-seropositive.

V is TRBV6-1 and J is TRBJ2-2; TRBD1 agrees at 9 bases. The CDR3 has 16 amino acids. CDR1 is MNHNS, CDR2 SASEGT, per germline. J gave up 3 bases and V 3 bases, and 5 bases lay outside the gene matches. CDR3 loop: CASSDGTGRYTGELFF. CDR3 coding DNA: TGTGCCAGCAGTGATGGGACAGGGAGGTACACCGGGGAGCTGTTTTTT.

V is TRBV5-1 and J is TRBJ2-1; D possibly corresponds to TRBD1 (5 bases). Trimming removed 4 bases from V and 7 bases from J, with 21 bases in between. CDR1 SGHRS and CDR2 YFSETQ come from the germline V gene. The CDR3 has 16 residues. CDR3 in amino acids: CASSGARGAGSNEQFF. In nucleotides, the CDR3 is TGCGCCAGCAGCGGTGCAAGGGGTGCCGGATCTAATGAGCAGTTCTTC.

The chain has TRBV27 and TRBJ2-7; 8 bases map to TRBD2. Germline V gene data show CDR1 as MNHEY and CDR2 as SMNVEV (reference sequence). The trim removed 4 bases at V and 4 bases at J, leaving 9 bases unmatched. The CDR3 totals 15 residues. CDR3 region: CASSSGGLSPYEQYF. As DNA, the CDR3 is TGTGCCAGCAGTTCGGGGGGGTTATCTCCTTACGAGCAGTACTTC.

V gene TRBV19 combines with J gene TRBJ1-2; D not certain. V was cut by 3 bases and J by 4 bases, with 12 bases left in between. CDR3 length equals 14 residues. Looked up from germline, CDR1 is LNHDA and CDR2 is SQIVND (reference sequence). In DNA form, the CDR3 reads TGTGCCAGTAGTATCTCGGCAGGTGCCTATGGCTACACCTTC. Translated: CASSISAGAYGYTF.

This chain joins TRBV5-1 and TRBJ2-3; D is unresolved. Germline V gene lookup returns CDR1 SGHRS and CDR2 YFSETQ. The CDR3 is 13 amino acids. Trimming left V 0 bases short and J 3 bases short, with 5 bases between. The CDR3 nucleotides read TGCGCCAGCAGCTTGGCTATTACAGATACGCAGTATTTT. Translated: CASSLAITDTQYF.

In nucleotides, the CDR3 is TGTGCCAGCAGTGTAGCGGGGGCTGACAATGAGCAGTTCTTC. As protein: CASSVAGADNEQFF. The chain combines TRBV6-5 with TRBJ2-1; 9 bases agree with TRBD2. The trim removed 5 bases at V and 5 bases at J, leaving 4 bases unmatched. CDR1 MNHEY and CDR2 SVGAGI come from the germline V gene. CDR3 length equals 14 residues.

This sequence joins TRBV7-8 and TRBJ2-7; perhaps TRBD2 as D (5 bases). V was trimmed by 1 base and J by 0 bases, leaving 13 bases between them. Germline loops: CDR1 SGHVS, CDR2 FQNEAQ. This CDR3 region has 16 residues. The CDR3 reads CASSLGGRRLSYEQYF. The CDR3 nucleotides read TGTGCCAGCAGCTTAGGCGGCAGGAGGCTCTCCTACGAGCAGTACTTC.

The chain has TRBV6-1 and TRBJ2-7; D call uncertain. CDR1 is MNHNS and CDR2 is SASEGT in the germline V gene. The ends were cut back, 4 bases at V and 5 bases at J, with 21 bases in the middle. There are 16 residues in the CDR3. The DNA of the CDR3 is TGTGCCAGCAGTGCCCCTCTTCGAGCTCCAGGCCACGAGCAGTACTTC. Protein: CASSAPLRAPGHEQYF.

V gene TRBV19 combines with J gene TRBJ1-5; TRBD1 aligns across 11 bases. Germline-derived CDR1 and CDR2 are LNHDA and SQIVND (reference sequence). The CDR3 contains 14 residues. V shed 9 bases, J shed 7 bases, and the junction held 8 bases outside the gene matches. This CDR3 is CASAGTGGFQPQHF. CDR3 nucleotide sequence: TGTGCCAGCGCCGGGACAGGGGGTTTCCAGCCCCAGCATTTT.

The J gene is TRBJ1-2, the V gene TRBV6-6; D gene unclear. The CDR3 length is 13 residues. Trimming removed 8 bases at V and 1 base at J, with 11 bases between. CDR1 and CDR2 from the germline V gene are MNHNY and SVGAGI (reference sequence). The CDR3 protein is CASSAGFNYGYTF. Written as DNA, the CDR3 is TGTGCCAGCTCCGCAGGTTTTAACTATGGCTACACCTTC.

The chain is built from TRBV11-2 and TRBJ2-1; 9 bases agree with TRBD2. Germline V lookup: CDR1 SGHAT, CDR2 FQNNGV. Unmatched junction bases numbered 4, after V lost 4 bases and J lost 3 bases. The CDR3 spans 15 residues. CDR3 loop: CASSWTSAGYNEQFF. CDR3 nucleotide sequence: TGTGCCAGCAGCTGGACTAGCGCGGGCTACAATGAGCAGTTCTTC.

J is TRBJ1-5 and V is TRBV6-5; 9 nucleotides line up with TRBD1. CDR3 length equals 15 residues. With V trimmed by 5 bases and J by 6 bases, 8 bases remained unmatched. The germline CDR1 and CDR2 sequences are MNHEY and SVGAGI. The CDR3 bases are TGTGCCAGCAGTCCCGGACAGGGGCTCGTTCAGCCCCAGCATTTT. This encodes CASSPGQGLVQPQHF.

The rearrangement joins TRBV5-1 to TRBJ2-7; TRBD1 matches at 9 bases. J gave up 6 bases and V 0 bases, and 16 bases lay outside the gene matches. This CDR3 has 18 amino acids. Germline V lookup: CDR1 SGHRS, CDR2 YFSETQ. This CDR3 reads CASSLEGQGSSALGEQYF. The CDR3 nucleotides are TGCGCCAGCAGCTTGGAGGGACAGGGTTCTTCTGCCCTCGGCGAGCAGTACTTC.

This chain joins TRBV5-1 and TRBJ1-2, with a possible D match to TRBD1 (5 bases). This CDR3 has 15 amino acids. The V and J ends lost 3 bases and 6 bases respectively, with 18 bases between them. The germline gives CDR1 SGHRS, CDR2 YFSETQ. Here the CDR3 DNA reads TGCGCCAGCAGCTCTACAACCCAGGGTGTCGATGGCTACACCTTC. The encoded protein is CASSSTTQGVDGYTF.

This chain joins TRBV4-1 and TRBJ1-3, with 7 bases aligning to TRBD1. The CDR3 contains 16 residues. Germline CDR1 MGHRA, CDR2 YSYEKL. The J segment lost 2 bases and the V segment lost 1 base, leaving 5 bases of the junction unmatched. CDR3 nucleotide sequence: TGCGCCAGCAGCCAAGTGACAGGGTCACCTGGAAACACCATATATTTT. The encoded protein is CASSQVTGSPGNTIYF.

The chain links TRBV5-1 to TRBJ2-1; weak D call: TRBD2 (6 bases). CDR1 SGHRS and CDR2 YFSETQ come from the germline V gene. V was cut by 0 bases and J by 2 bases, with 12 bases left in between. CDR3 length equals 16 residues. In nucleotides, the CDR3 is TGCGCCAGCAGCTTGGTAGACGGGGGACCCTACAATGAGCAGTTCTTC. Amino acids: CASSLVDGGPYNEQFF.

This chain links TRBV10-1 with TRBJ1-1; D unclear. From germline, CDR1 is WNHNN and CDR2 SYGVQD (reference sequence). CDR3 length equals 13 residues. V was shortened by 4 bases and J by 1 base, with 7 bases between the two germline ends. CDR3 nucleotide sequence: TGCGCCAGCAGTGGAGGGCCGAACACTGAAGCTTTCTTT. Its protein is CASSGGPNTEAFF.

The chain joins TRBV5-8 to TRBJ1-5, with D possibly matching TRBD1 (5 bases). Germline V CDR1 and CDR2: SGHTS, YDEGEE. The CDR3 spans 11 residues. Trimming removed 6 bases at V and 10 bases at J, with 11 bases between. CDR3 DNA: TGTGCCAGCACCGATACAGGCCCCCAGCATTTT. This encodes CASTDTGPQHF.

The rearrangement uses TRBV19 and TRBJ2-3, with 10 bases that match TRBD2. Trimming took 5 bases from V and 3 from J; bases not matched to a gene: 8. Germline V gives CDR1 LNHDA, CDR2 SQIVND (reference sequence). The CDR3 loop spans 16 amino acids. This CDR3 reads CASSGKRGGQTDTQYF. DNA for the CDR3: TGTGCCAGTAGTGGTAAGCGGGGGGGCCAGACAGATACGCAGTATTTT.

V gene TRBV18 combines with J gene TRBJ1-1; no clear D. The CDR3 consists of 14 residues. CDR1 is KGHSH, CDR2 LQKENI, per germline. The germline V and J ends were trimmed by 0 bases and 1 base, with 6 bases remaining between them. The DNA of the CDR3 is TGTGCCAGCTCACCACCGGGCCAGAACACTGAAGCTTTCTTT. Protein product: CASSPPGQNTEAFF.

The V gene is TRBV18, the J gene TRBJ2-7; D not certain. CDR3 size: 12 residues. With 4 bases removed from V and 2 bases from J, the gap between germline ends came to 6 bases. Per the germline V gene, CDR1 is KGHSH and CDR2 is LQKENI. CDR3 bases: TGTGCCAGCTCACGGAGCGCCTACGAGCAGTACTTC. Amino acids: CASSRSAYEQYF.

The chain carries TRBV19 and TRBJ1-5; the D gene is possibly TRBD1 (5 bases). CDR3 size: 15 residues. V was trimmed by 8 bases and J by 6 bases, leaving 20 bases between them. Germline lookup yields CDR1 LNHDA and CDR2 SQIVND (reference sequence). CDR3 amino acids: CASVSGRVEGQPQHF. In DNA, the CDR3 is TGTGCCAGTGTCTCTGGCAGGGTAGAAGGTCAGCCCCAGCATTTT.

The chain couples TRBV4-1 to TRBJ2-7, with 12 bases fitting TRBD1. CDR1 MGHRA and CDR2 YSYEKL come from the germline V gene. The CDR3 sequence is 15 residues long. Trimming cost V 3 bases and J 4 bases; bases outside gene matches: 4. The CDR3 DNA sequence: TGCGCCAGCAGCCAGGGGGGACAGGGGGCTTACGAGCAGTACTTC. Translating it yields CASSQGGQGAYEQYF.